These 20 T cell receptor beta chains were sequenced from one sample in a study of regulatory T cells in long-lasting Graves disease. In building TCR beta libraries, iRepertoire HTBI primers were used together with Arm-PCR of CDR3 regions. Using its own MiXCR run on the multiplex PCR reads, TCRdb lists one record per CDR3 protein. The sample comprises hundreds of thousands of distinct CDR3 sequences, roughly a sixth of which are singletons, and 25% to 30% rests with the top ten. Time point described: newly diagnosed GD, antithyroid drugs for less than 3 months. The TCR library was made from RNA extracted from PBMCs. This sample was also put to use in a study of T cells in Graves' hyperthyroidism and ophthalmopathy.

Sequences were derived from peripheral blood mononuclear cells (PBMCs), sampled at new diagnosis, from a patient treated with antithyroid drugs. These receptors came from a middle-aged man with Graves disease.

This clonotype was seen a handful of times. This chain links TRBV9 with TRBJ2-7, with D possibly TRBD2 on 5 matching bases. Germline V gene data show CDR1 as SGDLS and CDR2 as YYNGEE. This CDR3 comprises 15 residues. The V and J ends lost 0 bases and 5 bases respectively, with 15 bases between them. The CDR3 nucleotides read TGTGCCAGCAGCGTAGCCGGGCAAGGACTTAACGAGCAGTACTTC. Amino acids: CASSVAGQGLNEQYF.

The chain carries TRBV20-1 and TRBJ1-6; D remains unclear. The CDR3 sequence is 13 residues long. Germline V gives CDR1 DFQATT, CDR2 SNEGSKA (reference sequence). V lost 6 bases and J lost 12, with 18 bases in between. CDR3 DNA sequence: TGCAGTGCCACCCCTGACGCGGGAAAACCCCTCCACTTT. This encodes CSATPDAGKPLHF.

The chain carries TRBV27 and TRBJ2-1; D gene unclear. Trimming stripped 0 bases from V and 11 bases from J, with 11 bases between. The CDR3 is made up of 13 amino acids. Germline-derived CDR1 and CDR2 are MNHEY and SMNVEV (reference sequence). This chain's CDR3 is CASSLSQSIKQFF. In DNA, the CDR3 is TGTGCCAGCAGTTTATCTCAGAGCATCAAGCAGTTCTTC.

At least ten counts were recorded for this clonotype. At one of its ends the junction is not consistent with the germline gene, which may arise from a read error. This chain uses TRBV18 with TRBJ2-1, with unresolved D. The CDR3 runs 14 residues. CDR1 and CDR2 (germline): KGHSH, LQKENI. CDR3 residues: CASSPLFSSNEQFF. The CDR3 DNA sequence: TGTGCCAGCTCACCACTCTTCTCCTCCAATGAGCAGTTCTTC.

This clonotype was seen ten or more times. The V call is TRBV6-1, the J call TRBJ2-7, with no clear D. Per the germline V gene, CDR1 is MNHNS and CDR2 is SASEGT. This CDR3 region has 15 residues. The ends were cut back, 6 bases at V and 3 bases at J, with 18 bases in the middle. In DNA form, the CDR3 reads TGTGCCAGCAGGAACCGGGCTCAGAAACTCTACGAGCAGTACTTC. This sequence encodes CASRNRAQKLYEQYF.

This clonotype was seen ten or more times. The CDR3 sequence is CASSVAPTSGGVADTQYF. CDR3 nucleotide sequence: TGTGCCAGCAGCGTAGCCCCGACTAGCGGGGGGGTAGCAGATACGCAGTATTTT. The V gene is TRBV9, the J gene TRBJ2-3, with 14 bases matching TRBD2. This CDR3 spans 18 amino acids. Germline CDR1 reads SGDLS; CDR2 reads YYNGEE. The junction had 7 bases not matched to a gene; V was cut back by 0 bases and J by 4 bases.

With respect to this clonotype: This sequence may be a read error, since a much larger clone differs from it by one base. The rearrangement joins TRBV14 to TRBJ2-1, with 7 bases matching TRBD2. The end of the DNA is better explained by TRBJ2-7, so the J call may be wrong. Germline lookup yields CDR1 SGHDN and CDR2 FVKESK. The CDR3 extends over 17 amino acids. In DNA form, the CDR3 reads TGTGCCAGCAGCCTTCTCCGAGCGGGATCGAACTACAATGAGCAGTACTTC. It encodes CASSLLRAGSNYNEQYF.

This clonotype was detected many times. The chain couples TRBV20-1 to TRBJ2-7; 11 positions agree with TRBD2. V dropped 0 bases and J dropped 10; count of bases not matched to a gene: 8. Looked up from germline, CDR1 is DFQATT and CDR2 is SNEGSKA (reference sequence). CDR3 length equals 14 residues. CDR3 in DNA: TGCAGTGCTAGAGATCTCCTAGCGGGGGGCCCTCAGTACTTC. Residues: CSARDLLAGGPQYF.

This clonotype has at least ten counts. The rearrangement uses TRBV2 and TRBJ1-6, with D unclear. Trimming removed 7 bases from V and 2 bases from J, with 6 bases in between. CDR1 is SNHLY and CDR2 is FYNNEI in the germline V gene. This CDR3 comprises 13 residues. The CDR3 nucleotides are TGTGCCAGCAAGAGAACCTATAATTCACCCCTCCACTTT. Its translation: CASKRTYNSPLHF.

This clonotype was observed at least ten times. The V gene is TRBV12-3 or TRBV12-4, the J gene TRBJ2-4; TRBD2 aligns across 11 bases. The trim removed 3 bases at V and 1 base at J, leaving 8 bases unmatched. This CDR3 spans 18 amino acids. CDR3 loop: CASSFTSGGLTAKNIQYF. The DNA for the CDR3 is TGTGCCAGCAGTTTTACTAGCGGGGGATTGACGGCCAAAAACATTCAGTACTTC.

In its sample, this clonotype was seen a few times. This chain joins TRBV7-9 and TRBJ1-5; unclear D gene. CDR3 size: 13 residues. Per germline, CDR1 SEHNR and CDR2 FQNEAQ (reference sequence). Trimming cost V 1 base and J 7 bases, with 8 bases left between them. In DNA form, the CDR3 reads TGTGCCAGCAGCTTAGGTGGGGAGCAGCCCCAGCATTTT. Its translation: CASSLGGEQPQHF.

The table lists this clonotype with many counts. The V call is TRBV5-1, the J call TRBJ1-6; 7 nucleotides line up with TRBD1. Germline V lookup: CDR1 SGHRS, CDR2 YFSETQ. CDR3 length: 16 amino acids. V shed 6 bases and J 6 bases; nucleotides not matched to a gene: 12. DNA of the CDR3: TGCGCCAGCACCTCTGGGCAGGGGGGATTTAATTCACCCCTCCACTTT. Its protein product is CASTSGQGGFNSPLHF. Full variable domain (outside the CDR3, taken from reference TRBV5-1 and TRBJ1-6): KAGVTQTPRYLIKTRGQQVTLSCSPISGHRSVSWYQQTPGQGLQFLFEYFSETQRNKGNFPGRFSGRQFSNSRSEMNVSTLELGDSALYLCASTSGQGGFNSPLHFGNGTRLTVT.

A few counts support this clonotype. The chain couples TRBV29-1 to TRBJ2-2; D call uncertain. CDR1 and CDR2 from the germline V gene are SQVTM and ANQGSEA. The CDR3 sequence is 13 residues long. V was shortened by 5 bases and J by 2 bases, with 9 bases between the two germline ends. This chain's CDR3 is CSVRHFNTGELFF. CDR3 sequence (DNA): TGCAGCGTTAGGCACTTTAACACCGGGGAGCTGTTTTTT.

V usage is TRBV3-1 and J usage is TRBJ1-3; the D gene is possibly TRBD1 (5 bases). V lost 0 bases and J lost 6, with 15 bases in between. The CDR3 is 16 residues long. The germline V gene has CDR1 LGHDT and CDR2 YNNKEL (reference sequence). CDR3 residues: CASSQETSGTPNTIYF. In DNA, the CDR3 is TGTGCCAGCAGCCAAGAGACAAGCGGGACTCCAAACACCATATATTTT.

There are many counts of this clonotype. This sequence joins TRBV20-1 and TRBJ2-7, with D hard to call. V was trimmed by 1 base and J by 0 bases, leaving 10 bases between them. This CDR3 contains 14 residues. Looked up from germline, CDR1 is DFQATT and CDR2 is SNEGSKA (reference sequence). DNA for the CDR3: TGCAGTGCTAGAGTGACTGATCCCTCCTACGAGCAGTACTTC. This codes for CSARVTDPSYEQYF.

This clonotype was recorded many times. The chain links TRBV6-1 to TRBJ1-2; possible D gene TRBD1, 5 bases. Trimming stripped 6 bases from V and 2 bases from J, with 16 bases between. Looked up from germline, CDR1 is MNHNS and CDR2 is SASEGT. The CDR3 length is 15 residues. The CDR3 protein is CASRPLGEANYGYTF. The CDR3 region has the DNA TGTGCCAGCAGGCCCCTGGGGGAGGCCAACTATGGCTACACCTTC.

There are many counts of this clonotype. The chain has TRBV5-1 and TRBJ1-4, with D unclear. The germline gives CDR1 SGHRS, CDR2 YFSETQ. The V end was cut by 4 bases, the J end by 0 bases, with 4 bases between. This CDR3 contains 13 residues. CDR3 nucleotide sequence: TGCGCCAGCAGCCAGACAACTAATGAAAAACTGTTTTTT. Its translation: CASSQTTNEKLFF.

Ten or more counts support this clonotype. V gene TRBV3-1 combines with J gene TRBJ2-7; 8 nucleotides line up with TRBD1. Trimming at V came to 2 bases and at J to 3 bases, leaving 6 bases not matched to a gene. This CDR3 comprises 15 residues. Germline CDR1 LGHDT, CDR2 YNNKEL (reference sequence). The CDR3 DNA sequence: TGTGCCAGCAGCCAACCCGGGACAGGAAACTACGAGCAGTACTTC. This codes for CASSQPGTGNYEQYF.

This clonotype was recorded many times. The J gene is TRBJ2-3, the V gene TRBV7-2; maybe TRBD2 (7 bases). Germline-derived CDR1 and CDR2 are SGHTA and FQGNSA. Trimming took 4 bases from V and 4 from J, leaving 18 bases between them. This CDR3 region has 16 residues. CDR3: CASSSKTPGGADTQYF. The CDR3, as DNA: TGTGCCAGCAGCTCAAAAACCCCGGGGGGCGCAGATACGCAGTATTTT.

In this sample, this clonotype turned up many times. The rearrangement joins TRBV4-3 to TRBJ1-1; tentative D call: TRBD1 (5 bases). Per germline, CDR1 LGHNA and CDR2 YSLEER. The CDR3 is 16 residues long. The germline V and J ends were trimmed by 0 bases and 4 bases, with 15 bases remaining between them. CDR3 sequence (DNA): TGCGCCAGCAGCCAAGATTTGCGGGGCAAGGGCACTGAAGCTTTCTTT. Protein product: CASSQDLRGKGTEAFF.